A single sample is the source of the 5 T cell receptor beta chains below, sequenced in a study of cytomegalovirus exposure and HLA in healthy donors. The PCR made use of 60 Vbeta and 13 Jbeta primers. TCRdb keeps only in-frame clones here, not all; method: immunoSEQ multiplex PCR. The sample shows around 180,000 clones, about 72% of them seen only once. Source material: PBMCs. The receptors derive from a girl between 10 and 17 years old in good health and CMV-seronegative.

The chain uses TRBV18 and TRBJ1-4; 10 nucleotides match TRBD1. V lost 3 bases and J lost 7; bases outside the gene matches: 2. CDR1 is KGHSH and CDR2 is LQKENI in the germline V gene. CDR3 length equals 14 residues. CDR3 protein: CASSPGQGFEKLFF. Written as DNA, the CDR3 is TGTGCCAGCTCACCGGGACAGGGGTTTGAAAAACTGTTTTTT.

V is TRBV9 and J is TRBJ1-6; possible D gene TRBD1, 5 bases. From germline, CDR1 is SGDLS and CDR2 YYNGEE. This CDR3 is built from 15 residues. Trimming cost V 5 bases and J 10 bases, with 19 bases left between them. The CDR3 protein is CASSRSSGFGSPLHF. CDR3 nucleotide sequence: TGTGCCAGCAGTCGTAGCTCAGGGTTTGGATCACCCCTCCACTTT.

This clone was observed a handful of times. J is TRBJ1-5 and V is TRBV19; TRBD1 agrees at 12 bases. The CDR3 length is 17 residues. Losses at the gene ends were 6 bases for V and 2 bases for J; bases not matched to a gene: 8. Per germline, CDR1 LNHDA and CDR2 SQIVND (reference sequence). The CDR3, as DNA: TGTGCCAGTAGACGGGACAGGGGGCGGGTGGGCAATCAGCCCCAGCATTTT. It is translated as CASRRDRGRVGNQPQHF.

In its sample, this clone was seen a few times. The rearrangement joins TRBV6-6 to TRBJ1-2, with D unresolved. The germline CDR1 and CDR2 sequences are MNHNY and SVGAGI (reference sequence). CDR3 length: 13 amino acids. The V and J ends lost 2 bases and 8 bases respectively, with 12 bases between them. The CDR3 coding sequence is TGTGCCAGCAGTTACGGCGGGGAACGAGGCTACACCTTC. It is translated as CASSYGGERGYTF.

This clone was observed a handful of times. This chain connects TRBV7-8 to TRBJ2-5, with TRBD1 identical over 8 bases. CDR3 length: 14 residues. Germline V gives CDR1 SGHVS, CDR2 FQNEAQ. The J segment lost 3 bases and the V segment lost 5 bases, leaving 5 bases of the junction unmatched. CDR3 loop: CASSQGAVEETQYF. The DNA of the CDR3 is TGTGCCAGCAGCCAGGGGGCGGTGGAAGAGACCCAGTACTTC.